The 18 T cell receptor beta chains listed next were all sequenced from one sample in a study of breast tumors, draining lymph nodes, adjacent tissues. TCRdb itself ran the multiplex PCR reads through MiXCR, one entry per CDR3 protein. Of about 60,000 distinct CDR3 sequences in the sample, 45% to 65% are singletons; the top ten hold around 20%. Source material: breast tumor tissue. Receptors originate from a female donor with breast cancer. Some clones in this sample may be carry-over from other donors' samples.

In its sample, this clonotype was seen many times. This chain joins TRBV15 and TRBJ1-1; D uncertain. Trimming shortened V by 0 bases and J by 7 bases, and 9 bases separated the two germline ends. The germline CDR1 and CDR2 sequences are LNHNV and YYDKDF (reference sequence). This CDR3 is 13 amino acids long. CDR3 coding DNA: TGTGCCACCAGCAGAGATTTCCCTTTTGAAGCTTTCTTT. It codes for CATSRDFPFEAFF.

The chain carries TRBV20-1 and TRBJ1-3; a possible D gene is TRBD1 (6 bases). Trimming removed 4 bases at V and 8 bases at J, with 18 bases between. Germline assignment: CDR1 DFQATT and CDR2 SNEGSKA (reference sequence). This CDR3 comprises 14 residues. The CDR3 DNA sequence: TGCAGTGCTATTCAGGGGAACTATGGCTACACCATATATTTT. Its protein product is CSAIQGNYGYTIYF.

The J gene is TRBJ1-3, the V gene TRBV11-2; D is perhaps TRBD1 (6 bases). Trimming shortened V by 1 base and J by 0 bases, and 22 bases separated the two germline ends. The CDR3 consists of 20 residues. Germline loops: CDR1 SGHAT, CDR2 FQNNGV. The CDR3 DNA follows: TGTGCCAGCAGCTTAGGGACAGTCGGGAAACCCTCTTACTCTGGAAACACCATATATTTT. Translated: CASSLGTVGKPSYSGNTIYF.

J is TRBJ2-5 and V is TRBV12-3 or TRBV12-4; 15 bases align to TRBD2. The junction had 5 bases not matched to a gene; V was cut back by 5 bases and J by 7 bases. There are 15 residues in the CDR3. CDR3 loop: CASSGTSGRRGTQYF. CDR3 nucleotide sequence: TGTGCCAGCAGTGGGACTAGCGGGAGGAGGGGGACCCAGTACTTC.

The V call is TRBV29-1, the J call TRBJ1-6; 9 bases fit TRBD1. The CDR3 totals 14 residues. With 6 bases clipped from V and 10 bases from J, the junction kept 10 bases outside the gene matches. Germline V gene data show CDR1 as SQVTM and CDR2 as ANQGSEA. The DNA of the CDR3 is TGCAGCGTCTTCGGACAGGGGCTTAACTCACCCCTCCACTTT. This translates into CSVFGQGLNSPLHF.

The CDR3 nucleotides read TGTGCCAGCAGCGTACCGGGACTAGACTACGAGCAGTACTTC. Translation gives CASSVPGLDYEQYF. The rearrangement links TRBV5-4 to TRBJ2-7, with 8 nucleotides matching TRBD2. J was trimmed by 3 bases and V by 4 bases; bases with no gene match: 6. Per germline, CDR1 SGHNT and CDR2 YYREEE (reference sequence). The CDR3 is made up of 14 amino acids.

This clonotype was found many times. Being one base from a much bigger clone, this may be a read error. This sequence joins TRBV24-1 and TRBJ2-1; TRBD1 matches 9 bases. Germline-derived CDR1 and CDR2 are KGHDR and SFDVKD. The CDR3 is 15 residues long. The trim removed 5 bases at V and 6 bases at J, leaving 7 bases unmatched. The CDR3 sequence: CATSGGQGPGNEQFF. DNA for the CDR3: TGTGCCACCAGTGGAGGACAGGGGCCAGGCAATGAGCAGTTCTTC.

In this sample, this clonotype turned up a few times. The rearrangement joins TRBV6-6 to TRBJ2-7; TRBD1 aligns across 7 bases. Germline trimming cut 9 bases from V and 7 bases from J; bases unmatched to any gene: 15. The germline gives CDR1 MNHNY, CDR2 SVGAGI (reference sequence). The CDR3 has 14 amino acids. As DNA, the CDR3 is TGTGCCAGTTCCCGCGACAGGGCCTTGGGAGAGCAGTACTTC. It is translated as CASSRDRALGEQYF.

As to this clonotype: Sequence at one end of the junction differs from germline and may be a read error. The V call is TRBV7-3, the J call TRBJ1-3; 9 bases agree with TRBD1. The CDR3 is 16 amino acids. From germline, CDR1 is SGHTA and CDR2 FQGTGA. CDR3 in amino acids: CASSLETGGRWKHHIF. CDR3 in DNA: TGTGCCAGCAGTCTCGAAACAGGGGGCCGGTGGAAACACCATATATTT.

The CDR3 DNA follows: TGTGCCAGCAGTGAAGGTATCGGCTCTGGGGCCAACGTCCTGACTTTC. Translating it yields CASSEGIGSGANVLTF. This sequence joins TRBV2 and TRBJ2-6; D call uncertain. There are 16 residues in the CDR3. Germline lookup yields CDR1 SNHLY and CDR2 FYNNEI. With 1 base removed from V and 0 bases from J, the gap between germline ends came to 7 bases. Supplemented by reference TRBV2 and TRBJ2-6, the full variable domain reads EPEVTQTPSHQVTQMGQEVILRCVPISNHLYFYWYRQILGQKVEFLVSFYNNEISEKSEIFDDQFSVERPDGSNFTLKIRSTKLEDSAMYFCASSEGIGSGANVLTFGAGSRLTVL.

This clonotype has ten or more counts. The chain is built from TRBV2 and TRBJ1-6, with 7 nucleotides matching TRBD1. This CDR3 region has 14 residues. V shed 6 bases, J shed 9 bases, and the junction held 8 bases outside the gene matches. CDR1 and CDR2 from the germline V gene are SNHLY and FYNNEI. The CDR3 DNA is TGTGCCAGCAGGTCGACAGGGATTGGTTCACCCCTCCACTTT. It translates to CASRSTGIGSPLHF.

This clonotype was detected ten times or more. The gene calls are TRBV4-2 and TRBJ1-6, with 10 bases aligning to TRBD1. The trim removed 1 base at V and 0 bases at J, leaving 3 bases unmatched. This CDR3 is built from 18 residues. Germline assignment: CDR1 LGHNA and CDR2 YNFKEQ. CDR3 residues: CASSQGQGALSYNSPLHF. CDR3 DNA sequence: TGTGCCAGCAGCCAAGGACAGGGGGCCCTCTCCTATAATTCACCCCTCCACTTT.

The chain couples TRBV20-1 to TRBJ1-1; TRBD1 agrees at 7 bases. The CDR3 has 12 residues. Trimming removed 1 base from V and 8 bases from J; junction bases left unmatched: 4. Germline CDR1 reads DFQATT; CDR2 reads SNEGSKA (reference sequence). CDR3 in amino acids: CSARAWDSEAFF. CDR3 nucleotides: TGCAGTGCTAGAGCCTGGGACAGCGAAGCTTTCTTT.

This clonotype was found a few times. The chain employs TRBV7-2 and TRBJ2-1, with D unresolved. Trimming stripped 5 bases from V and 3 bases from J, with 5 bases between. The CDR3 covers 12 residues. Germline CDR1 and CDR2: SGHTA and FQGNSA. The chain's CDR3 is CASSPIYNEQFF. The CDR3 DNA sequence: TGTGCCAGCAGCCCCATCTACAATGAGCAGTTCTTC. The entire variable domain, with the rest obtained from reference TRBV7-2 and TRBJ2-1, is as follows: GAGVSQSPSNKVTEKGKDVELRCDPISGHTALYWYRQSLGQGLEFLIYFQGNSAPDKSGLPSDRFSAERTGGSVSTLTIQRTQQEDSAVYLCASSPIYNEQFFGPGTRLTVL.

The V call is TRBV7-9, the J call TRBJ2-5; tentative D call: TRBD2 (6 bases). The CDR3 covers 13 residues. V lost 5 bases and J lost 5, with 12 bases in between. The germline gives CDR1 SEHNR, CDR2 FQNEAQ (reference sequence). CDR3 DNA sequence: TGTGCCAGCAGCGCCCATGGGGGGGAGACCCAGTACTTC. Protein: CASSAHGGETQYF.

This clonotype was found many times. The chain joins TRBV30 to TRBJ2-5; the D is unclear. The CDR3 length is 12 residues. Germline CDR1 GTSNPN, CDR2 SVGIG (reference sequence). The ends were cut back, 0 bases at V and 5 bases at J, with 7 bases in the middle. The CDR3, as DNA: TGTGCCTGGAGTGTTGGCAGGGAGACCCAGTACTTC. It codes for CAWSVGRETQYF.

The chain employs TRBV11-3 and TRBJ2-1; D is perhaps TRBD2 (5 bases). This CDR3 comprises 16 residues. Germline V CDR1 and CDR2: SGHNT, YENEEA. With 5 bases removed from V and 2 bases from J, the gap between germline ends came to 16 bases. The CDR3 sequence: CASSPRSLAPYNEQFF. The CDR3 DNA reads TGTGCCAGCAGCCCTCGGTCCTTAGCGCCCTACAATGAGCAGTTCTTC.

This clonotype was counted at least ten times. J is TRBJ2-5 and V is TRBV5-8; D is possibly TRBD1 (6 bases). The CDR3 contains 14 residues. The germline V gene encodes CDR1 SGHTS and CDR2 YDEGEE. The V gene lost 4 bases and the J gene lost 5 bases, with 15 bases spanning the gap. CDR3 DNA sequence: TGTGCCAGCAGCATTGAGACGAGGGGGGAGACCCAGTACTTC. It encodes CASSIETRGETQYF.